Shown below are 17 T cell receptor beta chains from a single sample sequenced in a study of OX40 agonist ivuxolimab in advanced cancers. Libraries were prepared by immunoSEQ multiplex PCR; TCRdb keeps only in-frame clonotypes and omits some of them. The sample consists of over 85,000 clones, approximately 90% of them appearing once. Material: CD4+ or CD8+ T cells sorted from blood, obtained in a trial of the OX40 agonist ivuxolimab. The source of these receptors is an adult with an advanced solid tumor such as melanoma, head and neck, liver or kidney cancer.

Concerning this clone itself: An end of the junction differs from the germline gene, which may be a read error. The gene calls are TRBV7-7 and TRBJ2-5, with D possibly TRBD2 on 6 matching bases. In germline, CDR1 is SSHAT, CDR2 FNYEAQ (reference sequence). The CDR3 has 14 amino acids. The DNA for the CDR3 is TGTGCTAGCAGCTCTCACCGGGGGTCAGAGACCCAGTACTTC. Amino acids: CASSSHRGSETQYF.

J is TRBJ2-2 and V is TRBV7-9; perhaps D is TRBD1 or TRBD2 (6 bases each). The length of the CDR3 is 16 residues. Trimming took off 0 bases at V and 3 bases at J, with 11 bases between the two ends. Per the germline V gene, CDR1 is SEHNR and CDR2 is FQNEAQ (reference sequence). CDR3 sequence (DNA): TGTGCCAGCAGCTTAGCGGGGGGCTTAGACACCGGGGAGCTGTTTTTT. Translated, it gives CASSLAGGLDTGELFF.

The chain carries TRBV7-2 and TRBJ1-4; D gene unclear. Trimming stripped 6 bases from V and 3 bases from J, with 14 bases between. Germline V gene sequence: CDR1 SGHTA, CDR2 FQGNSA. CDR3 size: 15 residues. CDR3 DNA sequence: TGTGCCAGCAGAATTTGGACGGCACCTAATGAAAAACTGTTTTTT. Protein sequence: CASRIWTAPNEKLFF.

The gene calls are TRBV6-1 and TRBJ1-1, with D possibly TRBD1 on 6 matching bases. Germline loops: CDR1 MNHNS, CDR2 SASEGT. The ends were cut back, 6 bases at V and 1 base at J, with 12 bases in the middle. This CDR3 has 14 residues. CDR3 amino acids: CASSPGGGNTEAFF. Written as DNA, the CDR3 is TGTGCCAGCAGCCCCGGAGGGGGGAACACTGAAGCTTTCTTT.

V gene TRBV18 combines with J gene TRBJ2-3; D is unclear. Trimming removed 4 bases from V and 1 base from J, with 9 bases in between. The germline V gene has CDR1 KGHSH and CDR2 LQKENI. The CDR3 is 14 amino acids. In DNA, the CDR3 is TGTGCCAGCTCACTCTTCAGCCGCACAGATACGCAGTATTTT. This translates into CASSLFSRTDTQYF.

The chain combines TRBV4-3 with TRBJ1-3; TRBD1 aligns across 7 bases. V was pared by 0 bases and J by 1 base, with 3 bases of the junction left unmatched. The CDR3 runs to 16 residues. Germline-derived CDR1 and CDR2 are LGHNA and YSLEER. This CDR3 is CASSQDGQVSGNTIYF. For the CDR3, the DNA is TGCGCCAGCAGCCAAGATGGACAGGTATCTGGAAACACCATATATTTT.

V and J are TRBV7-2 and TRBJ2-7; TRBD1 matches 9 bases. CDR1 and CDR2 (germline): SGHTA, FQGNSA. The V gene end was trimmed by 0 bases and the J gene end by 3 bases; junction bases not matched to a gene: 6. The CDR3 length is 16 residues. In DNA form, the CDR3 reads TGTGCCAGCAGCTTAGCCAGGGGGACAGGGATCTACGAGCAGTACTTC. Protein: CASSLARGTGIYEQYF.

The chain joins TRBV15 to TRBJ1-6; TRBD1 matches 9 bases. The CDR3 covers 17 residues. CDR1 is LNHNV, CDR2 YYDKDF, per germline (reference sequence). J gave up 7 bases and V 2 bases, and 9 bases lay outside the gene matches. The CDR3 DNA is TGTGCCACCAGCAGACCAGGGGGGGACAGGGACAATTCACCCCTCCACTTT. Translated: CATSRPGGDRDNSPLHF. Complete variable domain (other parts from reference TRBV15 and TRBJ1-6): DAMVIQNPRYQVTQFGKPVTLSCSQTLNHNVMYWYQQKSSQAPKLLFHYYDKDFNNEADTPDNFQSRRPNTSFCFLDIRSPGLGDTAMYLCATSRPGGDRDNSPLHFGNGTRLTVT.

V gene TRBV6-5 combines with J gene TRBJ2-7; 7 bases fit TRBD2. V was clipped by 2 bases and J by 1 base; unmatched bases: 8. The CDR3 length is 16 residues. The germline gives CDR1 MNHEY, CDR2 SVGAGI. The CDR3 nucleotides are TGTGCCAGCAGTTACGGGGTCTCGGGGGGATCCTACGAGCAGTACTTC. This codes for CASSYGVSGGSYEQYF.

The chain is built from TRBV30 and TRBJ1-5; no clear D. Germline-derived CDR1 and CDR2 are GTSNPN and SVGIG (reference sequence). This CDR3 has 12 amino acids. With 3 bases removed from V and 9 bases from J, the gap between germline ends came to 12 bases. The CDR3 is CAWSPGLGPQHF. In DNA form, the CDR3 reads TGTGCCTGGAGCCCCGGGCTGGGGCCCCAGCATTTT. Looking up the rest from reference TRBV30 and TRBJ1-5 gives the full variable domain: SQTIHQWPATLVQPVGSPLSLECTVEGTSNPNLYWYRQAAGRGLQLLFYSVGIGQISSEVPQNLSASRPQDRQFILSSKKLLLSDSGFYLCAWSPGLGPQHFGDGTRLSIL.

V and J are TRBV5-1 and TRBJ2-1; 7 positions match TRBD2. V trimming: 4 bases; J trimming: 5 bases; junction bases outside the gene matches: 6. Germline assignment: CDR1 SGHRS and CDR2 YFSETQ. The CDR3 contains 14 residues. The CDR3 loop reads CASSSRLADNEQFF. In DNA, the CDR3 is TGCGCCAGCAGCAGCCGACTAGCCGACAATGAGCAGTTCTTC.

The chain has TRBV7-2 and TRBJ2-6; D ambiguous. Per germline, CDR1 SGHTA and CDR2 FQGNSA. The CDR3 has 16 amino acids. Deletions cut 5 bases from V and 0 bases from J, with 11 bases between. The CDR3 DNA is TGTGCCAGCAGCGCATCGCGCAACTCTGGGGCCAACGTCCTGACTTTC. It is translated as CASSASRNSGANVLTF.

The rearrangement links TRBV2 to TRBJ1-4, with D maybe TRBD1 (5 bases). Germline assignment: CDR1 SNHLY and CDR2 FYNNEI. This CDR3 spans 14 amino acids. Deletions cut 7 bases from V and 8 bases from J, with 17 bases between. CDR3 amino acids: CASITQPGQEKLFF. The CDR3 bases are TGTGCCAGCATTACCCAGCCAGGGCAGGAAAAACTGTTTTTT.

V and J are TRBV2 and TRBJ1-5, with 9 bases fitting TRBD1. CDR1 is SNHLY, CDR2 FYNNEI, per germline. J lost 0 bases, V lost 6 bases, and 9 bases had no gene match. The CDR3 length is 17 residues. CDR3 in DNA: TGTGCCAGCAGGGACGGGACAGGGATATATAGCAATCAGCCCCAGCATTTT. Translating gives CASRDGTGIYSNQPQHF.

The chain has TRBV11-2 and TRBJ1-1, with no clear D. CDR3 length equals 12 residues. The V gene's germline CDR1 is SGHAT and CDR2 FQNNGV. The V gene lost 3 bases and the J gene lost 8 bases, with 10 bases spanning the gap. The CDR3 nucleotides are TGTGCCAGCAGCTTCTCTCTCGGAGAAGCTTTCTTT. It translates to CASSFSLGEAFF.

V is TRBV6-5 and J is TRBJ1-6; D not resolved. Trimming took 0 bases from V and 7 from J, leaving 7 bases between them. CDR3 length: 14 residues. Germline V gives CDR1 MNHEY, CDR2 SVGAGI. CDR3 DNA sequence: TGTGCCAGCAGTTACTCAGGGAACAATTCACCCCTCCACTTT. Translated, it gives CASSYSGNNSPLHF.

This clone has a single count. The chain links TRBV19 to TRBJ1-1, with no clear D. Germline CDR1 is LNHDA and CDR2 is SQIVND (reference sequence). V was cut by 3 bases and J by 4 bases, with 15 bases left in between. The CDR3 runs to 15 residues. CDR3 protein: CASSILGGIGTEAFF. As DNA, the CDR3 is TGTGCCAGTAGTATTTTAGGCGGTATAGGCACTGAAGCTTTCTTT.